The 32 T cell receptor beta chains below all came from one sample that was sequenced in a study of blood T cells in healthy people across ages. A second 7 to 11 cycle PCR used barcoded and J-beta primers. TCRdb re-derived calls from the 5' RACE reads in MiXCR, one entry per CDR3 protein. The sample contains about 1,500,000 distinct CDR3 sequences, 28% of which appear only once. The sequenced material came from blood. Receptor source: a woman aged 30 to 39 in good health.

The chain recombines TRBV5-1 with TRBJ2-2, with 9 bases identical to TRBD1. Trimming removed 4 bases from V and 4 bases from J; junction bases left unmatched: 14. The CDR3 has 18 amino acids. Germline V CDR1 and CDR2: SGHRS, YFSETQ. DNA of the CDR3: TGCGCCAGCAGCGGGGGACAGGGAGAAGGATCCCCCACCGGGGAGCTGTTTTTT. Translated: CASSGGQGEGSPTGELFF.

The chain employs TRBV25-1 and TRBJ1-1; D possibly corresponds to TRBD1 (5 bases). Germline assignment: CDR1 MGHDK and CDR2 SYGVNS. The CDR3 runs 13 residues. The V and J ends lost 1 base and 3 bases respectively, with 6 bases between them. This CDR3 reads CASSEWGYTEAFF. The CDR3, as DNA: TGTGCCAGCAGTGAATGGGGGTACACTGAAGCTTTCTTT.

V and J are TRBV2 and TRBJ2-7, with 8 bases matching TRBD1. Germline V gene data show CDR1 as SNHLY and CDR2 as FYNNEI. Trimming cost V 5 bases and J 5 bases; bases outside gene matches: 14. The CDR3 is 16 residues long. CDR3: CASSSRGEDRDHEQYF. CDR3 DNA: TGTGCCAGCAGTTCCCGTGGGGAGGACAGGGACCACGAGCAGTACTTC. The full variable domain, with the rest looked up from reference TRBV2 and TRBJ2-7, is EPEVTQTPSHQVTQMGQEVILRCVPISNHLYFYWYRQILGQKVEFLVSFYNNEISEKSEIFDDQFSVERPDGSNFTLKIRSTKLEDSAMYFCASSSRGEDRDHEQYFGPGTRLTVT.

This chain joins TRBV28 and TRBJ2-5, with 7 bases identical to TRBD1. Germline assignment: CDR1 MDHEN and CDR2 SYDVKM. After removal of 7 bases from V and 11 bases from J, the junction contained 16 bases not matched to a gene. The CDR3 runs to 14 residues. The CDR3: CASIMDRTYNEQYF. CDR3 DNA sequence: TGTGCCAGCATCATGGACAGGACCTACAATGAGCAGTACTTC.

This clonotype has a handful of counts. The J gene is TRBJ1-5, the V gene TRBV5-1; perhaps TRBD1 as D (6 bases). Germline CDR1 is SGHRS and CDR2 is YFSETQ. The CDR3 consists of 13 residues. Trimming took 7 bases from V and 4 from J, leaving 12 bases between them. The CDR3 DNA follows: TGCGCCAGCGACCCAACAGGGAATCAGCCCCAGCATTTT. Protein sequence: CASDPTGNQPQHF.

The chain uses TRBV6-1 and TRBJ1-2; D call uncertain. This CDR3 is 12 amino acids long. CDR1 and CDR2 from the germline V gene are MNHNS and SASEGT. V dropped 7 bases and J dropped 2 bases, with 8 bases sitting between them. The CDR3 region is CASTQVNYGYTF. CDR3 DNA sequence: TGTGCCAGCACGCAAGTAAACTATGGCTACACCTTC.

This chain joins TRBV11-2 and TRBJ2-3; D is undetermined. Trimming stripped 2 bases from V and 9 bases from J, with 12 bases between. CDR1 is SGHAT and CDR2 is FQNNGV in the germline V gene. The CDR3 loop spans 13 amino acids. CDR3 region: CASSLIDFGTQYF. CDR3 sequence (DNA): TGTGCCAGCAGCTTAATTGACTTTGGAACGCAGTATTTT. The whole variable domain, remainder taken from reference TRBV11-2 and TRBJ2-3, is EAGVAQSPRYKIIEKRQSVAFWCNPISGHATLYWYQQILGQGPKLLIQFQNNGVVDDSQLPKDRFSAERLKGVDSTLKIQPAKLEDSAVYLCASSLIDFGTQYFGPGTRLTVL.

There are a few counts of this clonotype. The chain uses TRBV7-2 and TRBJ2-1; tentatively, D is TRBD1 (6 bases). CDR3 length: 15 residues. CDR1 is SGHTA, CDR2 FQGNSA, per germline. Trimming took 6 bases from V and 9 from J, leaving 21 bases between them. DNA for the CDR3: TGTGCCAGCAGGCCTATAGGATCCAAAGGGGGTGAGCAGTTCTTC. This gives the protein CASRPIGSKGGEQFF.

This clonotype was detected only once. A much larger clone differs by one base, so this may be a read error. V gene TRBV29-1 combines with J gene TRBJ2-5, with 11 bases matching TRBD2. Germline CDR1 is SQVTM and CDR2 is ANQGSEA. The CDR3 runs to 15 residues. The ends lost 7 bases at V and 3 bases at J; junction bases unmatched: 10. This CDR3 reads CSAVVTSGGKETQYF. CDR3 sequence (DNA): TGCAGCGCTGTCGTAACTAGCGGGGGAAAAGAGACCCAGTACTTC.

This clonotype came up a few times. The chain uses TRBV14 and TRBJ2-3; 11 bases fit TRBD2. The CDR3 loop spans 15 amino acids. The germline CDR1 and CDR2 sequences are SGHDN and FVKESK. The V and J ends lost 8 bases and 7 bases, in that order; junction bases with no gene match: 11. This CDR3 is CASATASGRLNTQYF. The DNA for the CDR3 is TGTGCCAGCGCCACGGCTAGCGGGAGGTTAAATACGCAGTATTTT.

The V call is TRBV3-1, the J call TRBJ2-3; D not resolved. V dropped 3 bases and J dropped 6 bases, with 7 bases sitting between them. The CDR3 covers 12 residues. Germline CDR1 reads LGHDT; CDR2 reads YNNKEL (reference sequence). The CDR3 spells CASSHDGDTQYF. In DNA, the CDR3 is TGTGCCAGCAGCCACGACGGTGATACGCAGTATTTT.

The V gene is TRBV20-1, the J gene TRBJ2-7; 7 bases line up with TRBD1. V trimming: 0 bases; J trimming: 2 bases; junction bases outside the gene matches: 4. CDR1 is DFQATT, CDR2 SNEGSKA, per germline (reference sequence). This CDR3 spans 14 amino acids. The CDR3 spells CSARDGTDPYEQYF. Written as DNA, the CDR3 is TGCAGTGCTAGAGACGGGACAGACCCCTACGAGCAGTACTTC.

There are a few counts of this clonotype. The V and J genes are TRBV15 and TRBJ2-7; a weak D match, TRBD1 (6 bases). The germline V and J ends were trimmed by 5 bases and 0 bases, with 11 bases remaining between them. Germline CDR1 LNHNV, CDR2 YYDKDF (reference sequence). The CDR3 contains 14 residues. Here the CDR3 reads CATSGGRFSYEQYF. CDR3 nucleotides: TGTGCCACCAGCGGGGGCCGCTTCTCCTACGAGCAGTACTTC.

The V and J genes are TRBV30 and TRBJ1-5, with no clear D. Germline V CDR1 and CDR2: GTSNPN, SVGIG (reference sequence). V was pared by 3 bases and J by 9 bases, with 15 bases between. This CDR3 is built from 13 residues. The CDR3 bases are TGTGCCTGGAGCCCTATGGAGGGTCGGCCCCAGCATTTT. Amino acid sequence: CAWSPMEGRPQHF.

Only a few counts were recorded for this clonotype. V is TRBV7-2 and J is TRBJ2-4, with D perhaps TRBD1 (6 bases). With 4 bases removed from V and 13 bases from J, the gap between germline ends came to 14 bases. In germline, CDR1 is SGHTA, CDR2 FQGNSA. The CDR3 is 12 residues long. CDR3 residues: CASSWDNREQYF. In DNA, the CDR3 is TGTGCCAGCAGCTGGGACAACCGAGAGCAGTACTTC.

The sample holds many counts of this clonotype. The chain has TRBV18 and TRBJ2-1; TRBD1 aligns across 11 bases. The junction had 8 bases not matched to a gene; V was cut back by 3 bases and J by 10 bases. CDR1 KGHSH and CDR2 LQKENI come from the germline V gene. The CDR3 consists of 15 residues. This chain's CDR3 is CASSPGQGAFGEQFF. CDR3 nucleotides: TGTGCCAGCTCACCCGGACAGGGGGCCTTTGGAGAGCAGTTCTTC. The full variable domain, in which reference TRBV18 and TRBJ2-1 provide the parts outside the CDR3, is NAGVMQNPRHLVRRRGQEARLRCSPMKGHSHVYWYRQLPEEGLKFMVYLQKENIIDESGMPKERFSAEFPKEGPSILRIQQVVRGDSAAYFCASSPGQGAFGEQFFGPGTRLTVL.

The CDR3 spells CATSRGPRDEQYF. CDR3 sequence (DNA): TGTGCCACCAGCAGAGGGCCCAGGGACGAGCAGTACTTC. The chain links TRBV15 to TRBJ2-7, with D perhaps TRBD1 (5 bases). Trimming cost V 1 base and J 5 bases, with 9 bases left between them. The CDR3 runs to 13 residues. The V gene's germline CDR1 is LNHNV and CDR2 YYDKDF (reference sequence).

The rearrangement joins TRBV7-3 to TRBJ2-7, with 11 bases aligning to TRBD2. The CDR3 loop spans 19 amino acids. The junction had 19 bases not matched to a gene; V was cut back by 2 bases and J by 7 bases. Germline V gives CDR1 SGHTA, CDR2 FQGTGA. The CDR3 DNA follows: TGTGCCAGCAGCTTAGGCACTAGCGGGGGCCTAGTGGGCTACAATGAGCAGTACTTC. Protein sequence: CASSLGTSGGLVGYNEQYF.

This clonotype was observed many times. V is TRBV29-1 and J is TRBJ2-5, with 9 bases aligning to TRBD1. There are 13 residues in the CDR3. V lost 6 bases to trimming and J lost 3 bases; unmatched junction nucleotides: 5. Germline CDR1 SQVTM, CDR2 ANQGSEA. In DNA form, the CDR3 reads TGCAGCGTGGGGGGACAGGGAGAAGAGACCCAGTACTTC. This translates into CSVGGQGEETQYF.

The chain links TRBV6-5 to TRBJ1-6; perhaps TRBD1 as D (6 bases). The CDR3 has 13 amino acids. Trimming shortened V by 10 bases and J by 5 bases, and 12 bases separated the two germline ends. Per germline, CDR1 MNHEY and CDR2 SVGAGI. The CDR3 reads CATGQSNNSPLHF. The CDR3 coding sequence is TGTGCCACCGGACAGTCGAATAATTCACCCCTCCACTTT.

In this sample, this clonotype turned up a few times. The chain joins TRBV28 to TRBJ1-1; tentative D call: TRBD1 (5 bases). This CDR3 has 14 residues. V dropped 8 bases and J dropped 5 bases, with 18 bases sitting between them. CDR1 is MDHEN and CDR2 is SYDVKM in the germline V gene. The CDR3 coding sequence is TGTGCCAGCGGGGACGTGAGGGGCCGGACTGAAGCTTTCTTT. This codes for CASGDVRGRTEAFF.

The chain has TRBV10-3 and TRBJ2-1; TRBD2 matches at 11 bases. The CDR3 runs 15 residues. J gave up 7 bases and V 5 bases, and 7 bases lay outside the gene matches. The germline V gene encodes CDR1 ENHRY and CDR2 SYGVKD. CDR3: CAISNNLAGGNEQFF. Here the CDR3 DNA reads TGTGCCATCAGTAATAATCTAGCGGGGGGAAATGAGCAGTTCTTC.

This clonotype occurred a few times. The CDR3 reads CASSLGEGIGYTF. The DNA of the CDR3 is TGTGCCAGCAGTTTAGGGGAGGGGATTGGCTACACCTTC. The chain couples TRBV12-3 or TRBV12-4 to TRBJ1-2, with D possibly matching TRBD1 (5 bases). CDR3 length: 13 amino acids. The ends were cut back, 1 base at V and 7 bases at J, with 10 bases in the middle.

This clonotype was recorded many times. This chain links TRBV10-3 with TRBJ2-7; D is undetermined. CDR3 size: 11 residues. Germline CDR1 reads ENHRY; CDR2 reads SYGVKD. V dropped 3 bases and J dropped 5 bases, with 5 bases sitting between them. The CDR3 sequence is CAISDVDEQYF. The CDR3 bases are TGTGCCATCAGTGATGTCGACGAGCAGTACTTC.

The V and J genes are TRBV4-3 and TRBJ1-6; no clear D gene. The V gene lost 2 bases and the J gene lost 0 bases, with 17 bases spanning the gap. Germline loops: CDR1 LGHNA, CDR2 YSLEER. CDR3 length equals 19 residues. DNA of the CDR3: TGCGCCAGCAGCCAATCCCTTCCGCAGTCTAGCTCCTATAATTCACCCCTCCACTTT. Protein product: CASSQSLPQSSSYNSPLHF.

This clonotype was observed a single time. One junction end does not reproduce the germline sequence, and a read error may be involved. The rearrangement uses TRBV12-3 or TRBV12-4 and TRBJ2-5; 9 positions match TRBD2. There are 16 residues in the CDR3. CDR3 nucleotides: TGTGCCGGCAGTTTGTATCTAGCGGGGCCCCAAGAGACCCAGTACTTC. Its translation: CAGSLYLAGPQETQYF.

The CDR3 nucleotides are TGCGCCAGCAGCTTGCCGCTAGCGGGAGTGGGAGGGGCAGATACGCAGTATTTT. Encoded protein: CASSLPLAGVGGADTQYF. The rearrangement links TRBV5-1 to TRBJ2-3; 10 bases are a match to TRBD2. CDR1 SGHRS and CDR2 YFSETQ come from the germline V gene. The length of the CDR3 is 18 residues. V was clipped by 1 base and J by 4 bases; unmatched bases: 12. Full variable domain (missing parts from reference TRBV5-1 and TRBJ2-3): KAGVTQTPRYLIKTRGQQVTLSCSPISGHRSVSWYQQTPGQGLQFLFEYFSETQRNKGNFPGRFSGRQFSNSRSEMNVSTLELGDSALYLCASSLPLAGVGGADTQYFGPGTRLTVL.

The chain recombines TRBV12-3 or TRBV12-4 with TRBJ2-1; no clear D gene. Trimming removed 6 bases at V and 13 bases at J, with 22 bases between. The CDR3 contains 14 residues. Here the CDR3 reads CASRLTTRQETQFF. The DNA for the CDR3 is TGTGCCAGCAGGTTAACTACCAGACAAGAGACCCAGTTCTTC.

As to this clonotype: Given a much more abundant clone one base away, this may be a read error. The V gene is TRBV15, the J gene TRBJ2-7, with 7 bases aligning to TRBD2. Trimming removed 3 bases from V and 5 bases from J; junction bases left unmatched: 10. The V gene's germline CDR1 is LNHNV and CDR2 YYDKDF (reference sequence). The CDR3 extends over 15 amino acids. CDR3 loop: CATSREPRLADEQYF. The DNA of the CDR3 is TGTGCCACCAGCAGGGAGCCGAGACTAGCCGACGAGCAGTACTTC.

The V and J genes are TRBV29-1 and TRBJ1-1; D remains ambiguous. The CDR3 sequence is 12 residues long. With 7 bases removed from V and 0 bases from J, the gap between germline ends came to 9 bases. Germline CDR1 is SQVTM and CDR2 is ANQGSEA. CDR3 DNA sequence: TGCAGCGCGAGAGCGATGAACACTGAAGCTTTCTTT. This codes for CSARAMNTEAFF.

Turning to this clonotype: This may stem from a read error, because a much larger clone lies one nucleotide away. The DNA of the CDR3 is TGCAGTGCTGGACGGGGTGGGTTGACAGATACGCAGTATTTT. This translates into CSAGRGGLTDTQYF. V usage is TRBV20-1 and J usage is TRBJ2-3; tentative D call: TRBD2 (5 bases). Germline CDR1 reads DFQATT; CDR2 reads SNEGSKA (reference sequence). CDR3 length: 14 amino acids. V was shortened by 5 bases and J by 3 bases, with 15 bases between the two germline ends.

This clonotype came up many times. The CDR3 DNA reads as TGTGCCAGCAGTGGCCTTGAGGAACTAGCGGGAGATCATACGCAGTATTTT. It codes for CASSGLEELAGDHTQYF. This chain links TRBV6-1 with TRBJ2-3; 11 bases line up with TRBD2. CDR1 is MNHNS, CDR2 SASEGT, per germline. CDR3 size: 17 residues. Losses at the gene ends were 4 bases for V and 7 bases for J; bases not matched to a gene: 13.